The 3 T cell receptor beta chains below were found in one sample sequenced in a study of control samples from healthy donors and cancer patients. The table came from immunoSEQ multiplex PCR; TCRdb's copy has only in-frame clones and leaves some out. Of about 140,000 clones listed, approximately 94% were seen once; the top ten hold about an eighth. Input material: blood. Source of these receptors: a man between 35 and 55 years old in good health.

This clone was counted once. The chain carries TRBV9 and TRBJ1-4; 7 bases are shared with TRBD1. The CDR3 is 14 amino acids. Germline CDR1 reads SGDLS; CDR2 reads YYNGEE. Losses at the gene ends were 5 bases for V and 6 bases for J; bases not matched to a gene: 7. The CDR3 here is CASRRGGGDEKLFF. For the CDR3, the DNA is TGTGCCAGCAGGAGAGGGGGCGGGGATGAAAAACTGTTTTTT.

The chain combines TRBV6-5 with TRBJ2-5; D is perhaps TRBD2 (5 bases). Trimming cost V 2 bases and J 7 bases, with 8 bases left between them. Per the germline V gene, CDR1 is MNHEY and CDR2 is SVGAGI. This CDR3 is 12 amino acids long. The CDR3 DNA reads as TGTGCCAGCAGTTACGGGAGTGGGACCCAGTACTTC. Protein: CASSYGSGTQYF.

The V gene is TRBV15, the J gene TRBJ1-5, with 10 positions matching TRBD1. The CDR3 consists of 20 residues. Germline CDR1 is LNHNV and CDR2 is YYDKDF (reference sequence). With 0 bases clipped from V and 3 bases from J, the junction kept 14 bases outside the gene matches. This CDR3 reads CATSRDALFPGQGSNQPQHF. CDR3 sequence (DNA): TGTGCCACCAGCAGAGACGCTTTATTTCCGGGACAGGGGTCCAATCAGCCCCAGCATTTT.